These 6 T cell receptor beta chains came from one sample sequenced in a study of shared clonotypes between healthy human individuals. The protocol was immunoSEQ multiplex PCR, while the TCRdb copy is restricted to in-frame clones and leaves out a portion. The data contain 1.4 million to 1.5 million clones, around 97% of them singletons. Sequencing was done on a sample of naive CD4+ T cells sorted from blood. Described subset: CD45RA+ positively selected. These receptors were obtained from a man aged 25 to 40 in good health.

The chain uses TRBV21-1 and TRBJ2-2; the DNA was not used to check the table's D call, TRBD2. TRBV21-1 corresponds to a pseudogene. The CDR3 runs to 11 residues. As DNA, the CDR3 is TGTGCCAGCGCGTACACCGGGGAGCTGTTTTTT. It translates to CASAYTGELFF.

The chain links TRBV27 to TRBJ2-3, with TRBD2 as a possible D gene (5 bases). Trimming took off 5 bases at V and 3 bases at J, with 12 bases between the two ends. CDR3 size: 14 residues. In germline, CDR1 is MNHEY, CDR2 SMNVEV (reference sequence). The CDR3 DNA sequence: TGTGCCAGCAGTCTACGGACTGGTACAGATACGCAGTATTTT. The encoded protein is CASSLRTGTDTQYF.

Concerning this clone itself: This same CDR3 is encoded by further DNA sequences in the sample. V and J are TRBV7-2 and TRBJ2-5; D is perhaps TRBD1 (5 bases). The CDR3 runs 13 residues. Trimming stripped 5 bases from V and 2 bases from J, with 9 bases between. Germline lookup yields CDR1 SGHTA and CDR2 FQGNSA. CDR3 residues: CASSPGLQETQYF. The DNA of the CDR3 is TGTGCCAGCAGCCCAGGGCTACAAGAGACCCAGTACTTC.

The chain has TRBV19 and TRBJ2-2; D perhaps matches TRBD2 (6 bases). Trimming stripped 3 bases from V and 6 bases from J, with 14 bases between. CDR1 is LNHDA and CDR2 is SQIVND in the germline V gene (reference sequence). This CDR3 has 15 amino acids. The DNA for the CDR3 is TGTGCCAGTAGTATCCCCCGCGGACTATCCGGGGAGCTGTTTTTT. Translated, it gives CASSIPRGLSGELFF.

This clone was counted only a few times. The chain has TRBV6-1 and TRBJ2-1, with no clear D. The CDR3 consists of 11 residues. Germline CDR1 is MNHNS and CDR2 is SASEGT. V lost 4 bases to trimming and J lost 13 bases, with 11 bases between them. As DNA, the CDR3 is TGTGCCAGCAGTGCCGGTCTACACCAGTTCTTC. Translated: CASSAGLHQFF.

The CDR3 region is CASRDRGTWEQYF. CDR3 DNA: TGTGCCAGCAGAGACAGGGGGACGTGGGAGCAGTACTTC. The rearrangement uses TRBV2 and TRBJ2-7; 9 bases line up with TRBD1. In germline, CDR1 is SNHLY, CDR2 FYNNEI. The CDR3 covers 13 residues. V lost 6 bases to trimming and J lost 7 bases; unmatched junction nucleotides: 7.